The 24 T cell receptor beta chains presented below share a single source sample, sequenced in a study of early T cells in non-severe SARS-CoV-2 infection. A single record per CDR3 protein comes from TCRdb applying MiXCR to the 5' RACE reads. Here the sample spans roughly 30,000 distinct CDR3 sequences, roughly 6.6% being singletons. The sample taken for sequencing was whole blood. The receptors stem from an adult who was a healthcare worker with PCR-confirmed SARS-CoV-2 infection or an uninfected control (not recorded which).

This clonotype was observed at least ten times. The genes are TRBV4-1 and TRBJ2-7; weak D call: TRBD1 (8 bases). CDR1 and CDR2 (germline): MGHRA, YSYEKL. V lost 0 bases, J lost 1 base, and 10 bases lay in between. This CDR3 has 15 residues. The DNA of the CDR3 is TGCGCCAGCAGCCAAGAACAGGGGGGGTCCTACGAGCAGTACTTC. Residues: CASSQEQGGSYEQYF.

This clonotype was recorded many times. The chain carries TRBV4-1 and TRBJ2-1; D is possibly TRBD2 (6 bases). The germline V gene has CDR1 MGHRA and CDR2 YSYEKL. Trimming took 6 bases from V and 4 from J, leaving 22 bases between them. The CDR3 is 17 amino acids. CDR3 sequence (DNA): TGCGCCAGCAGTCCTGGTGCGTTCGGGGGATTGTACAATGAGCAGTTCTTC. Protein product: CASSPGAFGGLYNEQFF.

This clonotype was seen repeatedly, ten times or more. This CDR3 reads CASSVLENTEAFF. DNA for the CDR3: TGTGCCAGCAGTGTGCTGGAGAACACTGAAGCTTTCTTT. The genes are TRBV2 and TRBJ1-1, with no clear D. Germline-derived CDR1 and CDR2 are SNHLY and FYNNEI. V lost 4 bases and J 1 base, leaving 7 bases between the germline ends. The CDR3 runs to 13 residues.

This clonotype occurred many times. The chain links TRBV28 to TRBJ2-7; 8 bases fit TRBD1. CDR1 MDHEN and CDR2 SYDVKM come from the germline V gene. This CDR3 region has 14 residues. J gave up 2 bases and V 7 bases, and 7 bases lay outside the gene matches. CDR3 loop: CASKSTGATYEQYF. Written as DNA, the CDR3 is TGTGCCAGCAAATCGACAGGGGCGACCTACGAGCAGTACTTC.

This clonotype was counted many times. This chain joins TRBV5-1 and TRBJ2-1, with TRBD2 matching over 14 bases. CDR3 size: 21 residues. V was clipped by 0 bases and J by 1 base; unmatched bases: 12. CDR1 is SGHRS and CDR2 is YFSETQ in the germline V gene. For the CDR3, the DNA is TGCGCCAGCAGCTTGGCCCCGTGGACTAGCGGGAGGCTGTCGTCCTACAATGAGCAGTTCTTC. Residues: CASSLAPWTSGRLSSYNEQFF.

This clonotype was counted at least ten times. The chain links TRBV4-1 to TRBJ1-2; 9 nucleotides align to TRBD1. Germline V gives CDR1 MGHRA, CDR2 YSYEKL. The V gene end was trimmed by 1 base and the J gene end by 4 bases; junction bases not matched to a gene: 7. The CDR3 has 16 amino acids. The DNA of the CDR3 is TGCGCCAGCAGCCAAGGCCGGGACAGGGAGGGCTATGGCTACACCTTC. It codes for CASSQGRDREGYGYTF.

The table lists this clonotype with many counts. This chain joins TRBV11-3 and TRBJ2-3; 7 bases align to TRBD1. V gave up 2 bases and J gave up 2 bases; unmatched junction bases: 4. Germline V gives CDR1 SGHNT, CDR2 YENEEA. The CDR3 loop spans 15 amino acids. The CDR3 DNA follows: TGTGCCAGCAGCTTAAGGGGGCTAAACACAGATACGCAGTATTTT. Translating gives CASSLRGLNTDTQYF.

This clonotype was seen ten or more times. The chain is built from TRBV5-1 and TRBJ1-2; unclear D gene. The CDR3 has 14 amino acids. Germline V gives CDR1 SGHRS, CDR2 YFSETQ. V lost 6 bases, J lost 2 bases, and 14 bases lay in between. CDR3 region: CASNSRLGNYGYTF. CDR3 DNA: TGCGCCAGCAACTCACGGTTGGGGAACTATGGCTACACCTTC. Drawing the rest from reference TRBV5-1 and TRBJ1-2, the complete variable domain is KAGVTQTPRYLIKTRGQQVTLSCSPISGHRSVSWYQQTPGQGLQFLFEYFSETQRNKGNFPGRFSGRQFSNSRSEMNVSTLELGDSALYLCASNSRLGNYGYTFGSGTRLTVV.

This clonotype was counted many times. The rearrangement joins TRBV7-9 to TRBJ2-7; TRBD1 is a possible D gene (6 bases). V lost 1 base and J lost 0, with 13 bases in between. CDR1 and CDR2 (germline): SEHNR, FQNEAQ (reference sequence). CDR3 length equals 16 residues. The CDR3 here is CASSLVAGAGSYEQYF. CDR3 nucleotides: TGTGCCAGCAGCTTAGTTGCAGGGGCAGGCTCCTACGAGCAGTACTTC.

This clonotype was seen repeatedly, ten times or more. The rearrangement uses TRBV20-1 and TRBJ2-7, with 7 bases lining up with TRBD1. Germline V CDR1 and CDR2: DFQATT, SNEGSKA (reference sequence). The CDR3 is 12 amino acids. V lost 6 bases and J lost 1; bases outside the gene matches: 3. The CDR3 DNA sequence: TGCAGTGCAGAGGGACAGTCCTACGAGCAGTACTTC. Its protein is CSAEGQSYEQYF.

A note on this clonotype: It may be a read error: a sequence one base away is much more abundant. The chain joins TRBV20-1 to TRBJ2-7; TRBD1 might be the D (5 bases). The germline V gene encodes CDR1 DFQATT and CDR2 SNEGSKA (reference sequence). V was clipped by 2 bases and J by 3 bases, with 11 bases between them. The CDR3 has 13 residues. CDR3 loop: CSARLPQGYEQYF. The CDR3, as DNA: TGCAGTGCTAGATTACCGCAGGGCTACGAGCAGTACTTC.

This clonotype has a count of ten or more. The J gene is TRBJ1-6, the V gene TRBV20-1; 9 positions agree with TRBD1. The V gene end was trimmed by 6 bases and the J gene end by 7 bases; junction bases not matched to a gene: 13. Germline CDR1 reads DFQATT; CDR2 reads SNEGSKA (reference sequence). This CDR3 has 16 amino acids. DNA for the CDR3: TGCAGTGCCCAAGCCGGGACAGGGAACCCAAATTCACCCCTCCACTTT. This sequence encodes CSAQAGTGNPNSPLHF.

The rearrangement links TRBV4-3 to TRBJ2-3; D unresolved. V gave up 0 bases and J gave up 1 base, with 2 bases separating them. Germline assignment: CDR1 LGHNA and CDR2 YSLEER. CDR3 length: 13 amino acids. CDR3: CASSQDGTDTQYF. CDR3 DNA: TGCGCCAGCAGCCAAGATGGCACAGATACGCAGTATTTT.

This clonotype was counted a few times. This chain connects TRBV25-1 to TRBJ1-1; D is possibly TRBD1 (5 bases). Trimming left V 8 bases short and J 10 bases short, with 17 bases between. CDR1 MGHDK and CDR2 SYGVNS come from the germline V gene. The CDR3 covers 12 residues. The CDR3 sequence: CASGGGAGGAFF. The CDR3 DNA is TGTGCCAGCGGAGGAGGGGCTGGGGGAGCTTTCTTT.

Details on this clonotype: Possible read error: a much larger clone is one base away. The CDR3 here is CSVNFPGPDTQYF. The CDR3, as DNA: TGCAGCGTCAACTTCCCGGGTCCAGATACGCAGTATTTT. The chain employs TRBV29-1 and TRBJ2-3; D gene unclear. Trimming shortened V by 6 bases and J by 4 bases, and 14 bases separated the two germline ends. The CDR3 runs to 13 residues. Germline lookup yields CDR1 SQVTM and CDR2 ANQGSEA.

There are many counts of this clonotype. The chain links TRBV20-1 to TRBJ2-1; D gene ambiguous. The CDR3 covers 16 residues. The germline V and J ends were trimmed by 5 bases and 0 bases, with 17 bases remaining between them. From germline, CDR1 is DFQATT and CDR2 SNEGSKA (reference sequence). CDR3 DNA sequence: TGCAGTGCTCGAGCCAGGTTAACAAGCTCCTACAATGAGCAGTTCTTC. Translated, it gives CSARARLTSSYNEQFF.

There are a few counts of this clonotype. CDR3 sequence: CASSLQPAYEQYF. The CDR3 nucleotides read TGTGCCAGCAGCTTACAGCCGGCCTACGAGCAGTACTTC. The V and J genes are TRBV7-2 and TRBJ2-7; D is ambiguous. Germline CDR1 is SGHTA and CDR2 is FQGNSA. This CDR3 has 13 residues. Trimming took 2 bases from V and 2 from J, leaving 7 bases between them.

This chain connects TRBV6-6 to TRBJ1-5; D is perhaps TRBD1 (5 bases). The germline V gene encodes CDR1 MNHNY and CDR2 SVGAGI (reference sequence). V lost 0 bases and J 0 bases, leaving 15 bases between the germline ends. CDR3 length: 18 residues. In DNA, the CDR3 is TGTGCCAGCAGTTACTCGGGGCCTGCGATTAATAGCAATCAGCCCCAGCATTTT. Amino acid sequence: CASSYSGPAINSNQPQHF.

This clonotype came up many times. The chain couples TRBV20-1 to TRBJ2-7; no reliable D call. This CDR3 has 16 amino acids. Trimming took 2 bases from V and 1 from J, leaving 18 bases between them. Germline lookup yields CDR1 DFQATT and CDR2 SNEGSKA (reference sequence). CDR3 DNA: TGCAGTGCTAGACTCCTTGGACGAAAAAAGTCCTACGAGCAGTACTTC. Translating it yields CSARLLGRKKSYEQYF.

By share, this clonotype counts as medium-sized. For the CDR3, the DNA is TGCGCCAGCAGCCAAGATAGGGCCTCCTACAATGAGCAGTTCTTC. Translation gives CASSQDRASYNEQFF. The chain is built from TRBV4-1 and TRBJ2-1; D unresolved. Trimming cost V 0 bases and J 0 bases, with 6 bases left between them. In germline, CDR1 is MGHRA, CDR2 YSYEKL. The CDR3 spans 15 residues.

In this sample, this clonotype turned up many times. This rearrangement joins TRBV24-1 to TRBJ1-5; TRBD1 matches 11 bases. This CDR3 comprises 18 residues. V lost 4 bases, J lost 2 bases, and 9 bases stayed unmatched. The germline V gene has CDR1 KGHDR and CDR2 SFDVKD. CDR3 sequence reads: CATSDAGTGGGRNQPQHF. The CDR3, as DNA: TGTGCCACCAGTGACGCCGGGACAGGGGGAGGTCGCAATCAGCCCCAGCATTTT.

Many counts were recorded for this clonotype. The chain uses TRBV21-1 and TRBJ1-2; TRBD1, as called in the table, went unchecked against the DNA. TRBV21-1 counts as a pseudogene. The CDR3 consists of 15 residues. The CDR3 coding sequence is TGTGCCAGCAGCTACCAGGGACAGCCTAACTATGGCTACACCTTC. Encoded protein: CASSYQGQPNYGYTF.

Note on this clonotype: This may arise from a read error, as a much more abundant clone is one base away. This chain connects TRBV12-3 or TRBV12-4 to TRBJ2-3; D may correspond to TRBD1 or TRBD2 (6 bases each). The CDR3 covers 16 residues. The V and J ends lost 6 bases and 2 bases respectively, with 18 bases between them. Here the CDR3 DNA reads TGTGCCAGCAGCCCCGGGGGCCGGGCCCACACAGATACGCAGTATTTT. As protein: CASSPGGRAHTDTQYF.

This clonotype was seen at least ten times. The gene calls are TRBV19 and TRBJ2-3, with 9 nucleotides matching TRBD2. CDR3 length equals 16 residues. The V gene end was trimmed by 4 bases and the J gene end by 3 bases; junction bases not matched to a gene: 8. In germline, CDR1 is LNHDA, CDR2 SQIVND (reference sequence). The CDR3 loop is CASSTAFAGGTDTQYF. The CDR3 nucleotides read TGTGCCAGTAGTACCGCCTTTGCGGGAGGGACAGATACGCAGTATTTT. Looking up the rest from reference TRBV19 and TRBJ2-3 gives the full variable domain: DGGITQSPKYLFRKEGQNVTLSCEQNLNHDAMYWYRQDPGQGLRLIYYSQIVNDFQKGDIAEGYSVSREKKESFPLTVTSAQKNPTAFYLCASSTAFAGGTDTQYFGPGTRLTVL.